The 12 T cell receptor beta chains below all came from one sample that was sequenced in a study of PD-1 blockade in classical Hodgkin lymphoma. Each patient relapsed following autologous stem cell transplantation, and prior brentuximab vedotin exposure differed. Data came from immunoSEQ multiplex PCR; TCRdb stores just in-frame clones and leaves some out. The sample holds 15,000 to 20,000 clones; about 80% are singletons and the top ten take about 5%. Sequenced here: peripheral blood mononuclear cells (PBMCs), sampled at baseline. These receptors were taken from a human donor with classical Hodgkin lymphoma.

The chain recombines TRBV5-5 with TRBJ2-7; D may be TRBD1 (5 bases). The CDR3 is 14 amino acids. The germline gives CDR1 SGHKS, CDR2 YYEKEE (reference sequence). V lost 0 bases, J lost 0 bases, and 7 bases lay in between. For the CDR3, the DNA is TGTGCCAGCAGCTTGGGGCAGGGCTCCTACGAGCAGTACTTC. Translated: CASSLGQGSYEQYF.

The rearrangement uses TRBV7-3 and TRBJ2-1; 16 bases fit TRBD2. The junction had 7 bases not matched to a gene; V was cut back by 5 bases and J by 12 bases. Germline CDR1 reads SGHTA; CDR2 reads FQGTGA. The CDR3 length is 15 residues. This CDR3 reads CASSLGGLAGGRQFF. DNA of the CDR3: TGTGCCAGCAGCCTAGGGGGACTAGCGGGAGGGCGGCAGTTCTTC.

DNA for the CDR3: TGCGCCAGCAGCTTGTCTCCTACCACTGGGGCCAACGTCCTGACTTTC. Amino acid sequence: CASSLSPTTGANVLTF. V usage is TRBV5-1 and J usage is TRBJ2-6; D remains ambiguous. Germline V gene data show CDR1 as SGHRS and CDR2 as YFSETQ. The CDR3 covers 16 residues. Between the trimmed V and J ends, which lost 1 base and 2 bases, there was a span of 10 bases.

The genes are TRBV18 and TRBJ1-1; no clear D. CDR1 is KGHSH, CDR2 LQKENI, per germline. CDR3 length: 15 residues. V was shortened by 3 bases and J by 0 bases, with 11 bases between the two germline ends. The CDR3 nucleotides are TGTGCCAGCTCACCGATGGAACACCTGAACACTGAAGCTTTCTTT. This encodes CASSPMEHLNTEAFF.

This clone was observed a handful of times. The V call is TRBV6-5, the J call TRBJ1-1; no clear D gene. Trimming stripped 0 bases from V and 4 bases from J, with 6 bases between. This CDR3 is built from 13 residues. The germline gives CDR1 MNHEY, CDR2 SVGAGI. CDR3 sequence: CASSYSEGTEAFF. The CDR3 bases are TGTGCCAGCAGTTACTCAGAGGGCACTGAAGCTTTCTTT.

This clone appeared once. The chain uses TRBV15 and TRBJ1-2, with no clear D. Germline CDR1 is LNHNV and CDR2 is YYDKDF (reference sequence). V lost 0 bases and J 3 bases, leaving 8 bases between the germline ends. The CDR3 is made up of 14 amino acids. CDR3 DNA: TGTGCCACCAGCAGAGATTGGGCAGACTATGGCTACACCTTC. Translating gives CATSRDWADYGYTF. The whole variable domain, remainder taken from reference TRBV15 and TRBJ1-2, is DAMVIQNPRYQVTQFGKPVTLSCSQTLNHNVMYWYQQKSSQAPKLLFHYYDKDFNNEADTPDNFQSRRPNTSFCFLDIRSPGLGDTAMYLCATSRDWADYGYTFGSGTRLTVV.

The J gene is TRBJ1-4, the V gene TRBV27; D is unresolved. Germline V CDR1 and CDR2: MNHEY, SMNVEV (reference sequence). The CDR3 covers 15 residues. Trimming took off 0 bases at V and 4 bases at J, with 9 bases between the two ends. The DNA of the CDR3 is TGTGCCAGCAGTTTATCGCCGGGATTTAATGAAAAACTGTTTTTT. Translated: CASSLSPGFNEKLFF.

The chain couples TRBV6-1 to TRBJ1-3, with D perhaps matching TRBD1 (6 bases). The V end lost 8 bases, the J end lost 0 bases, and 14 bases lay between the germline ends. The germline gives CDR1 MNHNS, CDR2 SASEGT. The CDR3 is made up of 15 amino acids. The CDR3 coding sequence is TGTGCCAGCTCCTCGGGGGACATCTCTGGAAACACCATATATTTT. Translated, it gives CASSSGDISGNTIYF.

This chain uses TRBV6-6 with TRBJ1-1; 9 positions agree with TRBD1. The CDR3 is 15 amino acids. Germline V gene sequence: CDR1 MNHNY, CDR2 SVGAGI (reference sequence). Trimming at V came to 7 bases and at J to 3 bases, leaving 9 bases not matched to a gene. CDR3 sequence: CASKIRTGADTEAFF. The CDR3 DNA reads as TGTGCCAGCAAAATAAGGACAGGGGCGGACACTGAAGCTTTCTTT.

The chain uses TRBV29-1 and TRBJ2-7; 8 nucleotides agree with TRBD1. After removal of 4 bases from V and 6 bases from J, the junction contained 5 bases not matched to a gene. Germline-derived CDR1 and CDR2 are SQVTM and ANQGSEA. The length of the CDR3 is 12 residues. The CDR3 DNA reads TGCAGCGTTGGACAGGGGTTAGGCGAGCAGTACTTC. This sequence encodes CSVGQGLGEQYF.

The chain uses TRBV13 and TRBJ2-5, with D perhaps TRBD1 (5 bases). V gave up 4 bases and J gave up 3 bases, with 9 bases separating them. Germline V gene lookup returns CDR1 PRHDT and CDR2 FYEKMQ (reference sequence). The CDR3 is 13 amino acids. The CDR3, as DNA: TGTGCCAGCAGCTCCAGGGAAAAAGAGACCCAGTACTTC. Amino acids: CASSSREKETQYF.

The chain carries TRBV7-8 and TRBJ1-1, with D possibly TRBD1 on 6 matching bases. The CDR3 loop spans 15 amino acids. Germline assignment: CDR1 SGHVS and CDR2 FQNEAQ. The V gene lost 4 bases and the J gene lost 1 base, with 13 bases spanning the gap. CDR3 DNA: TGTGCCAGCAGCTCCTACGGGACACGGAACACTGAAGCTTTCTTT. Encoded protein: CASSSYGTRNTEAFF.